This entry concerns a single TCR beta chain. CDR1 is SGHNT, CDR2 YYREEE, per germline (reference sequence). The CDR3 is made up of 15 amino acids. The germline V and J ends were trimmed by 1 base and 1 base, with 11 bases remaining between them. Using immunoSEQ multiplex PCR, the repertoire was profiled, and TCRdb retains in-frame clones only, with some absent. Altogether some 300,000 clones are present, more than 80% being singletons, with the ten largest covering roughly 5.9%. This sample stems from a study of blood T cell repertoires in COVID-19. On the study more broadly: T cells, B-cell-depleted T cells, or PBMCs provided the cDNA or gDNA that served as material.

The chain is built from TRBV5-4 and TRBJ1-1; no firm D call. The sequenced sample consisted of peripheral blood. This receptor was obtained from a woman aged 45-65 years with COVID-19, enrolled during active disease. CDR3 residues: CASSLSTLSNTEAFF. CDR3 nucleotides: TGTGCCAGCAGCTTGTCGACACTCTCGAACACTGAAGCTTTCTTT.